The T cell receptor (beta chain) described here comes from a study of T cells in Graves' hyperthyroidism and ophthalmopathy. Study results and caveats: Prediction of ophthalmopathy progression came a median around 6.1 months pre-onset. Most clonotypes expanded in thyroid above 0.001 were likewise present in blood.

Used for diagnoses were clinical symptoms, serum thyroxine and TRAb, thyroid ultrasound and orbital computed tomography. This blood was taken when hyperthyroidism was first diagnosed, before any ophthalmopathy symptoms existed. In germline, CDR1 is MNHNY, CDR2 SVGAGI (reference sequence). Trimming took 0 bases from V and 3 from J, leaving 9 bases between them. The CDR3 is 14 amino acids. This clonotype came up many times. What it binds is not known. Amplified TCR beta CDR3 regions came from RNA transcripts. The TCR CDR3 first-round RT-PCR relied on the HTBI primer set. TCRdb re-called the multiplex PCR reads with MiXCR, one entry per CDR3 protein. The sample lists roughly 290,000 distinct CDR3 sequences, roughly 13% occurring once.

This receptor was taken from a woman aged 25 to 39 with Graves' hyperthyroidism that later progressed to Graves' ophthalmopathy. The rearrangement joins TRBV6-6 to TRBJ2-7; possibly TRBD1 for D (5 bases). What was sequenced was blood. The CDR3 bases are TGTGCCAGCAGTTACTCCCGGCAGGGCTACGAGCAGTACTTC. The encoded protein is CASSYSRQGYEQYF.